Each of the 14 T cell receptor beta chains below was sequenced from the same sample in a study of OX40 agonist ivuxolimab in advanced cancers. Some clones are missing from TCRdb's copy, which holds only in-frame ones; the method was immunoSEQ multiplex PCR. The table has under 15,000 clones, roughly 84% seen once. The material sequenced was CD4+ or CD8+ T cells sorted from blood, taken in a trial of the OX40 agonist ivuxolimab. The receptors come from an adult with an advanced solid tumor such as melanoma, head and neck, liver or kidney cancer.

The V call is TRBV19, the J call TRBJ2-3; TRBD1 is a possible D gene (6 bases). The CDR3 is 15 amino acids. Deletions cut 0 bases from V and 0 bases from J, with 7 bases between. CDR1 and CDR2 (germline): LNHDA, SQIVND (reference sequence). Here the CDR3 reads CASSIEDRSTDTQYF. The CDR3 DNA reads TGTGCCAGTAGTATAGAGGACAGAAGCACAGATACGCAGTATTTT.

The rearrangement uses TRBV11-2 and TRBJ2-7; 11 nucleotides line up with TRBD1. The length of the CDR3 is 14 residues. V lost 5 bases and J lost 6; bases outside the gene matches: 6. Germline CDR1 and CDR2: SGHAT and FQNNGV. The CDR3 loop is CASSRGTGGSEQYF. The CDR3, as DNA: TGTGCCAGCAGCCGCGGGACAGGGGGAAGCGAGCAGTACTTC.

V usage is TRBV4-2 and J usage is TRBJ2-3, with TRBD2 matching 8 bases. Losses at the gene ends were 1 base for V and 3 bases for J; bases not matched to a gene: 3. The CDR3 has 15 residues. Germline V gives CDR1 LGHNA, CDR2 YNFKEQ. In nucleotides, the CDR3 is TGTGCCAGCAGCCAAGCGGGGGGGCCGACAGATACGCAGTATTTT. Protein sequence: CASSQAGGPTDTQYF.

The chain carries TRBV6-6 and TRBJ1-1; D is unclear. V lost 5 bases to trimming and J lost 0 bases, with 10 bases between them. This CDR3 region has 14 residues. Germline-derived CDR1 and CDR2 are MNHNY and SVGAGI (reference sequence). CDR3 nucleotides: TGTGCCAGCAGTGGCTCATTCATGAACACTGAAGCTTTCTTT. Protein sequence: CASSGSFMNTEAFF.

This chain connects TRBV9 to TRBJ2-7, with 7 nucleotides matching TRBD2. The CDR3 runs 14 residues. Germline CDR1 and CDR2: SGDLS and YYNGEE. Trimming cost V 3 bases and J 0 bases; bases outside gene matches: 3. In DNA form, the CDR3 reads TGTGCCAGCAGCGAGCGGGACGGCTCCTACGAGCAGTACTTC. Residues: CASSERDGSYEQYF.

The chain employs TRBV4-1 and TRBJ1-5; a possible D gene is TRBD1 (6 bases). The CDR3 covers 16 residues. Germline V gene data show CDR1 as MGHRA and CDR2 as YSYEKL. Deletions cut 2 bases from V and 2 bases from J, with 13 bases between. In DNA form, the CDR3 reads TGCGCCAGCAGCCAAACCCGGGGACAAGGCAATCAGCCCCAGCATTTT. This encodes CASSQTRGQGNQPQHF.

The chain couples TRBV2 to TRBJ2-7; D is ambiguous. Germline-derived CDR1 and CDR2 are SNHLY and FYNNEI. This CDR3 has 13 residues. V lost 6 bases and J lost 7, with 16 bases in between. CDR3 region: CASRDQLTVEQYF. The DNA of the CDR3 is TGTGCCAGCAGGGACCAATTAACAGTGGAGCAGTACTTC. Complete variable domain (other parts from reference TRBV2 and TRBJ2-7): EPEVTQTPSHQVTQMGQEVILRCVPISNHLYFYWYRQILGQKVEFLVSFYNNEISEKSEIFDDQFSVERPDGSNFTLKIRSTKLEDSAMYFCASRDQLTVEQYFGPGTRLTVT.

The CDR3 DNA is TGCGCCAGCAGCCAAGAAGCGGGAGTTGGGGACGAGCAGTACTTC. This translates into CASSQEAGVGDEQYF. V gene TRBV4-1 combines with J gene TRBJ2-7; 8 bases map to TRBD2. The V gene end was trimmed by 0 bases and the J gene end by 5 bases; junction bases not matched to a gene: 6. The CDR3 is made up of 15 amino acids. Germline CDR1 reads MGHRA; CDR2 reads YSYEKL.

The chain combines TRBV4-2 with TRBJ2-3; 12 bases fit TRBD2. V gave up 0 bases and J gave up 4 bases; unmatched junction bases: 2. Germline V gene sequence: CDR1 LGHNA, CDR2 YNFKEQ. The CDR3 runs to 16 residues. The CDR3 DNA reads as TGTGCCAGCAGCCAAGACCGGACTAGCGGGGCAGATACGCAGTATTTT. Translation gives CASSQDRTSGADTQYF.

The genes are TRBV11-2 and TRBJ2-1; D perhaps matches TRBD2 (6 bases). The V gene lost 2 bases and the J gene lost 4 bases, with 12 bases spanning the gap. The CDR3 totals 15 residues. Per germline, CDR1 SGHAT and CDR2 FQNNGV. The CDR3 DNA sequence: TGTGCCAGCAGCTTATGGACTACTACATACAATGAGCAGTTCTTC. It translates to CASSLWTTTYNEQFF.

The chain employs TRBV6-5 and TRBJ2-1; weak D call: TRBD1 (5 bases). V lost 2 bases and J 5 bases, leaving 10 bases between the germline ends. The V gene's germline CDR1 is MNHEY and CDR2 SVGAGI. The CDR3 contains 14 residues. This CDR3 reads CASSYVQGNNEQFF. The CDR3 DNA is TGTGCCAGCAGTTACGTTCAGGGCAACAATGAGCAGTTCTTC.

The V and J genes are TRBV30 and TRBJ2-7; 7 nucleotides line up with TRBD2. V trimming: 1 base; J trimming: 4 bases; junction bases outside the gene matches: 4. The CDR3 extends over 13 amino acids. Germline CDR1 reads GTSNPN; CDR2 reads SVGIG (reference sequence). CDR3 coding DNA: TGTGCCTGGAGTGGGACTAGGATTTACGAGCAGTACTTC. Residues: CAWSGTRIYEQYF.

The chain uses TRBV11-2 and TRBJ2-7; D call uncertain. CDR3 length: 15 residues. Germline CDR1 SGHAT, CDR2 FQNNGV. Trimming took off 1 base at V and 2 bases at J, with 12 bases between the two ends. The CDR3 spells CASSLVRTTPYEQYF. Written as DNA, the CDR3 is TGTGCCAGCAGCTTAGTCCGAACTACCCCCTACGAGCAGTACTTC.

This clone was detected a few times. The chain recombines TRBV7-8 with TRBJ2-7; 12 nucleotides match TRBD2. The length of the CDR3 is 15 residues. The V segment lost 5 bases and the J segment 2 bases; nucleotides outside the gene matches: 4. CDR1 is SGHVS, CDR2 FQNEAQ, per germline. The CDR3 sequence is CASSKTSGGTYEQYF. DNA for the CDR3: TGTGCCAGCAGCAAAACTAGCGGGGGGACCTACGAGCAGTACTTC.